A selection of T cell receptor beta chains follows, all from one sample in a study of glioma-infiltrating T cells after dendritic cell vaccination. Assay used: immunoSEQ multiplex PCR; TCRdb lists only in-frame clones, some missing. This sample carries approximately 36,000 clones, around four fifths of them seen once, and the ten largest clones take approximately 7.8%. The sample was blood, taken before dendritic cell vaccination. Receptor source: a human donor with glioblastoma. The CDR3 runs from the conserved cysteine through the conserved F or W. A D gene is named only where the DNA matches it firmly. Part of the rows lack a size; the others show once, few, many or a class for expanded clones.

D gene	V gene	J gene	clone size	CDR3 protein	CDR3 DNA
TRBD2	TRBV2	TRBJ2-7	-	CASLETSSPFYEQYF	TGTGCCAGCCTAGAGACTAGCTCGCCCTTCTACGAGCAGTACTTC
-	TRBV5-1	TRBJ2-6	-	CASSTVISGANVLTF	TGCGCCAGCAGCACTGTCATCTCTGGGGCCAACGTCCTGACTTTC
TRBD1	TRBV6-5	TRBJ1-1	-	CASSYSVDRGPGEAFF	TGTGCCAGCAGTTACTCGGTTGACAGGGGGCCCGGTGAAGCTTTCTTT
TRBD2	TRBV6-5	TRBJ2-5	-	CASREAGGRETQYF	TGTGCCAGCAGGGAAGCGGGGGGGCGAGAGACCCAGTACTTC
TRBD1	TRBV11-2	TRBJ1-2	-	CASSRPGQKVYGYTF	TGTGCCAGCAGTCGTCCGGGACAGAAGGTCTATGGCTACACCTTC
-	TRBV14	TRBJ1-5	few	CASSQEGGGQPQHF	TGTGCCAGCAGCCAGGAGGGGGGGGGTCAGCCCCAGCATTTT
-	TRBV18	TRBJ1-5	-	CASSSSRREGQPQHF	TGTGCCAGCTCCTCCTCCCGGAGGGAAGGTCAGCCCCAGCATTTT
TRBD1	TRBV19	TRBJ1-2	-	CASSLPGTAYGYTF	TGTGCCAGTAGTCTACCCGGGACAGCCTATGGCTACACCTTC
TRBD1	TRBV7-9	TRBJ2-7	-	CASSSVGNRGYEQYF	TGTGCCAGCAGCTCAGTGGGGAACAGGGGTTACGAGCAGTACTTC
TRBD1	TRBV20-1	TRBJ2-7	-	CSGMTGNEQYF	TGCAGTGGTATGACAGGGAACGAGCAGTACTTC
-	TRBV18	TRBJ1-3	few	CASSPLPFKPNSGNTIYF	TGTGCCAGCTCACCACTTCCCTTTAAGCCGAACTCTGGAAACACCATATATTTT
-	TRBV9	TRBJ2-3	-	CASSRLGETDTQYF	TGTGCCAGCAGCCGCCTAGGAGAAACAGATACGCAGTATTTT
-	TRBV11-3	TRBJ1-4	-	CASSPPRAGVEKLFF	TGTGCCAGCAGCCCCCCAAGGGCAGGGGTGGAAAAACTGTTTTTT
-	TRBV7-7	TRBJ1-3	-	CASSLDRGNTIYF	TGTGCTAGCAGCTTAGACAGGGGAAACACCATATATTTT
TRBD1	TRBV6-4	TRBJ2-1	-	CASSTNPGQGFDEQFF	TGTGCCAGCAGTACAAACCCGGGACAGGGTTTCGATGAGCAGTTCTTC
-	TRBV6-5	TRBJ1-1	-	CASTQAGYTEAFF	TGTGCCAGCACACAGGCAGGGTACACTGAAGCTTTCTTT
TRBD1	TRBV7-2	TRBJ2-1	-	CASSLALTGGAVNNEQFF	TGTGCCAGCAGCTTAGCGCTGACAGGGGGCGCGGTGAACAATGAGCAGTTCTTC
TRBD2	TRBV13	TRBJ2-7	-	CASSPTSGGAYEQYF	TGTGCCAGCAGTCCGACTAGCGGCGGTGCCTACGAGCAGTACTTC
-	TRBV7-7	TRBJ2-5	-	CASSPTGSRETQYF	TGTGCTAGCAGCCCCACAGGGTCCCGGGAGACCCAGTACTTC
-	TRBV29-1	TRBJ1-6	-	CSVVTGPNSPLHF	TGCAGCGTCGTAACAGGGCCAAATTCACCCCTCCACTTT
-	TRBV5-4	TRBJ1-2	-	CASSPSGHHYGYTF	TGTGCCAGCAGCCCTAGCGGACACCACTATGGCTACACCTTC
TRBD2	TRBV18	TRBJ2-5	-	CASSWSPMAGEETQYF	TGTGCCAGCTCATGGTCCCCCATGGCGGGGGAAGAGACCCAGTACTTC
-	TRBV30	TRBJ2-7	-	CAWSVQSTRMGNEQYF	TGTGCCTGGAGTGTACAATCGACAAGGATGGGCAACGAGCAGTACTTC
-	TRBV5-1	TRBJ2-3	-	CASSLVASGTDTQYF	TGCGCCAGCAGCTTGGTGGCTAGCGGCACAGATACGCAGTATTTT
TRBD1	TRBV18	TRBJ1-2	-	CASSLLPGQNYGYTF	TGTGCCAGCTCACTGCTGCCGGGACAGAACTATGGCTACACCTTC
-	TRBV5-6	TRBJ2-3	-	CASSFPTDGSTDTQYF	TGTGCCAGCAGCTTTCCGACTGACGGAAGCACAGATACGCAGTATTTT
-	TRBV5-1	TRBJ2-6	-	CASSSGDRPSGANVLTF	TGCGCCAGCAGCTCGGGGGACAGACCCTCTGGGGCCAACGTCCTGACTTTC
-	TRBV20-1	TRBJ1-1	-	CSAKILTEAFF	TGCAGTGCTAAAATATTGACTGAAGCTTTCTTT
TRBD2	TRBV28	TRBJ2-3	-	CASRTGVAWERGLLDTQYF	TGTGCCAGCAGGACAGGTGTAGCTTGGGAGCGGGGGTTACTAGATACGCAGTATTTT
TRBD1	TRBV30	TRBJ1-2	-	CAWSRDREYGYTF	TGTGCCTGGAGTCGGGACAGGGAGTATGGCTACACCTTC
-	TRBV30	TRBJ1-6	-	CAWDSSYNSPLHF	TGTGCCTGGGACAGCTCCTATAATTCACCCCTCCACTTT
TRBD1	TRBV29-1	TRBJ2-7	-	CSVEATGGSYEQYF	TGCAGCGTTGAAGCGACAGGGGGGTCCTACGAGCAGTACTTC
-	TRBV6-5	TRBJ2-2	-	CASSPNRAGELFF	TGTGCCAGCAGCCCGAACAGGGCCGGGGAGCTGTTTTTT
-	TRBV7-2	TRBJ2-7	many	CASSPGGAGGYEQYF	TGTGCCAGCAGCCCAGGGGGGGCGGGGGGCTACGAGCAGTACTTC
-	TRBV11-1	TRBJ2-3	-	CASSLVLQGGTDTQYF	TGTGCCAGCAGCTTGGTATTACAGGGAGGCACAGATACGCAGTATTTT
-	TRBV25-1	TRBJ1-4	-	CASSEGRGSKLFF	TGTGCCAGCAGTGAGGGTAGGGGGTCAAAACTGTTTTTT
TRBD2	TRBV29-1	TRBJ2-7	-	CSVYSGGNEQYF	TGCAGCGTCTATAGCGGGGGCAACGAGCAGTACTTC
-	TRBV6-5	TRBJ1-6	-	CASTPSPGRSPLHF	TGTGCCAGCACACCCTCGCCAGGGCGGTCACCCCTCCACTTT
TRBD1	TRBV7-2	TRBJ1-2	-	CASSWDRGYGYTF	TGTGCCAGCAGCTGGGACAGGGGCTATGGCTACACCTTC
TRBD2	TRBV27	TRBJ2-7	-	CASSPQVIAGSSYEQYF	TGTGCCAGCAGCCCCCAAGTGATAGCGGGGAGCTCCTACGAGCAGTACTTC
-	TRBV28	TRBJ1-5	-	CASRGPNQPQHF	TGTGCCAGTAGAGGCCCCAATCAGCCCCAGCATTTT
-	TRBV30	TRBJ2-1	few	CAWSSILNYRVGEQFF	TGTGCCTGGAGTTCCATTCTAAATTACAGGGTAGGGGAGCAGTTCTTC
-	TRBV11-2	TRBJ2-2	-	CASSLTSSETTTGELFF	TGTGCCAGCAGCTTAACGTCGTCCGAGACTACCACCGGGGAGCTGTTTTTT
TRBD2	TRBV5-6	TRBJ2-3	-	CAGSSPWRGGQPDTQYF	TGTGCCGGCAGCTCCCCCTGGCGGGGGGGTCAGCCAGATACGCAGTATTTT
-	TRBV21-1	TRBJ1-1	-	CASSKPGRPPESVGAWNTEAFF	TGTGCCAGCAGCAAACCGGGGAGGCCCCCGGAATCCGTTGGGGCATGGAACACTGAAGCTTTCTTT
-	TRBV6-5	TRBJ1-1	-	CASSYSQGFAEAFF	TGTGCCAGCAGTTACTCGCAGGGGTTCGCTGAAGCTTTCTTT
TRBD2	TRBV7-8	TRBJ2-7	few	CASSLVLAGGPHYEQYF	TGTGCCAGCAGCTTAGTTCTAGCGGGGGGCCCACACTACGAGCAGTACTTC
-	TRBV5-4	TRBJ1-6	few	CASSLNRVYNSPLHF	TGTGCCAGCAGCTTGAACAGGGTATATAATTCCCCCCTCCACTTT
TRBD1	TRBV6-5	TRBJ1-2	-	CASRRQGLGNGYTF	TGTGCCAGCAGGCGACAGGGTTTAGGGAATGGCTACACCTTC
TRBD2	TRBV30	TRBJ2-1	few	CAWSVKRGVFEQFF	TGTGCCTGGAGTGTAAAGCGGGGGGTTTTTGAGCAGTTCTTC
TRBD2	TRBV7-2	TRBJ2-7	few	CASSLVLAGRYEQYF	TGTGCCAGCAGCTTAGTTCTAGCGGGGCGGTACGAGCAGTACTTC
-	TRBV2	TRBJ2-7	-	CASSAQDGSYEQYF	TGTGCCAGCAGTGCGCAGGATGGATCCTACGAGCAGTACTTC
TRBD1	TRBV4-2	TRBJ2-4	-	CASSWDRGRGNIQYF	TGTGCCAGCAGCTGGGACAGGGGTAGGGGGAACATTCAGTACTTC
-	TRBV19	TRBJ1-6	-	CASKEINSPLHF	TGTGCCAGTAAGGAGATTAATTCCCCCCTCCACTTT
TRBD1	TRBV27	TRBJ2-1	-	CASSFGTDSSYNEQFF	TGTGCCAGCAGTTTCGGGACAGATAGCTCCTACAATGAGCAGTTCTTC